Below, one T cell receptor (beta chain) is given with its context. Its antigen is still unknown. This entry belongs to a study of Tregs in tolerant kidney transplant recipients. In the study overall: Recipients received nonmyeloablative bone marrow transplants from related graft donors, with transient mixed chimerism.

This CDR3 spans 15 amino acids. In germline, CDR1 is ENHRY, CDR2 SYGVKD. V lost 2 bases, J lost 8 bases, and 18 bases lay in between. Generated by immunoSEQ multiplex PCR, the TCRdb table keeps only in-frame clones and is missing some. The sample includes about 69,000 clones, roughly nine tenths seen only once; the top ten take approximately 0.4%. General observations from the study: Biological reproducibility was not directly addressed, but technical replication error appeared minimal. Tolerant patients' donor-specific Tregs expanded beyond overall Tregs, suggesting antigen-driven growth.

The chain is built from TRBV10-3 and TRBJ1-2; the D is unclear. This TCR came from a human donor who received a combined kidney and bone marrow transplant. The sequences come from CD4+ T cells from blood, collected before the transplant. The CDR3 loop reads CAISEGGRREGGYTF. For the CDR3, the DNA is TGTGCCATCAGTGAGGGAGGGAGAAGGGAAGGCGGCTACACCTTC.